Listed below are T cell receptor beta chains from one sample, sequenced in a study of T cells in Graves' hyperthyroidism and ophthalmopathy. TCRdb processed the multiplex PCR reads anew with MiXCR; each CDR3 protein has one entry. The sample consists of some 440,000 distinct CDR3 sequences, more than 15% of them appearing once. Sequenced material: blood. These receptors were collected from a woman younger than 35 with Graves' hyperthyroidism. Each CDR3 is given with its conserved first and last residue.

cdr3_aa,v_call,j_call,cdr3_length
CASSLLRQAYEQYF,TRBV11-2,TRBJ2-7,14
CASRGNGGTAYNEQFF,TRBV3-1,TRBJ2-1,16
CASSQEGGPGGYTF,TRBV3-1,TRBJ1-2,14
CASSLYNRVVTGELFF,TRBV5-1,TRBJ2-2,16
CSARPGPERSEQYF,TRBV20-1,TRBJ2-7,14
CASSSGGGGAEAFF,TRBV11-1,TRBJ1-1,14
CASSLAGVSGTQYF,TRBV12-3/TRBV12-4,TRBJ2-3,14
CASSSLTSGGNIQYF,TRBV12-3/TRBV12-4,TRBJ2-4,15
CASSLAQGHEQFF,TRBV12-3/TRBV12-4,TRBJ2-1,13
CASSTHSNTGELFF,TRBV9,TRBJ2-2,14
CASSPERASSYEQYF,TRBV7-6,TRBJ2-7,15
CASSQDRQGISGYTF,TRBV4-1,TRBJ1-2,15
CASSRGSSYNEQFF,TRBV5-1,TRBJ2-1,14
CASSRGTSTGELFF,TRBV5-4,TRBJ2-2,14
CSATILAGPPPFF,TRBV20-1,TRBJ2-1,13
CASSMWGGGNIQYF,TRBV19,TRBJ2-4,14
CAVQGYTEAFF,TRBV10-3,TRBJ1-1,11
CASSLLLARNEQFF,TRBV27,TRBJ2-1,14
CASSDSRASGSKYNEQFF,TRBV10-2,TRBJ2-1,18
CASSDHGADTQYF,TRBV6-2/TRBV6-3,TRBJ2-3,13
CASSLGQRNIAQYF,TRBV5-1,TRBJ2-4,14
CSVRGTSGGTGELFF,TRBV29-1,TRBJ2-2,15
CASSLGTESRGYTF,TRBV7-8,TRBJ1-2,14
CASSATYEQYF,TRBV7-9,TRBJ2-7,11
CASIGDRGSTMGQYF,TRBV27,TRBJ2-7,15
CASSPPTGTYEQYF,TRBV28,TRBJ2-7,14
CASAPRTGRNYGYTF,TRBV7-8,TRBJ1-2,15
CASSPSGVSGNTIYF,TRBV3-1,TRBJ1-3,15
CASNRDRSGYEQYF,TRBV2,TRBJ2-7,14
CASSLRVDGAGRSPLHF,TRBV11-2,TRBJ1-6,17
CSAGTGGNQPQHF,TRBV20-1,TRBJ1-5,13
CATTGVRQPQHF,TRBV28,TRBJ1-5,12
CASSFRTENSPLHF,TRBV3-1,TRBJ1-6,14
CASSMATSGSYEQYF,TRBV19,TRBJ2-7,15
CASSLSAAGAAGDTQYF,TRBV28,TRBJ2-3,17
CASSTFGVGGDRGEQFF,TRBV7-9,TRBJ2-1,17
CASSIDDRINYNEQFF,TRBV19,TRBJ2-1,16
CASMSYNSPLHF,TRBV27,TRBJ1-6,12
CASSLYPDAGEAFF,TRBV5-5,TRBJ1-1,14
CAISGTANQPQHF,TRBV10-3,TRBJ1-5,13